This T cell receptor beta chain originates from a study of blood T cell repertoires in COVID-19. The germline V gene encodes CDR1 ENHRY and CDR2 SYGVKD. V was pared by 0 bases and J by 7 bases, with 4 bases of the junction left unmatched. The CDR3 runs to 15 residues. Method: immunoSEQ multiplex PCR; TCRdb's copy keeps in-frame clones and lacks some. Found here are 150,000 to 200,000 clones, roughly 79% of them singletons; the top ten hold roughly 17%. The chain recombines TRBV10-3 with TRBJ1-2; 11 bases line up with TRBD1. Sequencing was done on a sample of peripheral blood. This receptor was obtained from a man aged 60 to 69 with active or convalescent COVID-19. The CDR3 DNA reads TGTGCCATCAGTGAGTCAGGACAGGGGGCGCGTGGCTACACCTTC. It codes for CAISESGQGARGYTF.